These 15 T cell receptor beta chains share one sample of origin, sequenced in a study of blood T cells in healthy people across ages. Next came a second PCR, run for roughly 6 to 11 cycles, which used a sample-barcoded 5' primer along with a J-beta primer mix. TCRdb analysed the 5' RACE reads with MiXCR anew, one entry per CDR3 protein. Of 1.5 million to 2 million distinct CDR3 sequences in the sample, about 32% were seen once. The material sequenced was blood. All receptors come from a young woman in good health.

This clonotype was picked up many times. J is TRBJ2-7 and V is TRBV7-9; no clear D. V was clipped by 5 bases and J by 0 bases, with 14 bases between them. The CDR3 contains 15 residues. CDR1 is SEHNR and CDR2 is FQNEAQ in the germline V gene (reference sequence). In nucleotides, the CDR3 is TGTGCCAGCAGCCAACCGGCATCTTACTCCTACGAGCAGTACTTC. This codes for CASSQPASYSYEQYF.

Concerning this clonotype: This sequence may be a read error, since a much larger clone differs from it by one base. This sequence joins TRBV29-1 and TRBJ2-7; D ambiguous. Trimming cost V 1 base and J 7 bases, with 23 bases left between them. Germline V gene lookup returns CDR1 SQVTM and CDR2 ANQGSEA. The length of the CDR3 is 16 residues. The CDR3 DNA reads TGCAGCGTTGAAGTGGGCAGGCGGTCCCTTACAGATGAGCAGTACTTC. Encoded protein: CSVEVGRRSLTDEQYF.

The chain couples TRBV24-1 to TRBJ2-2, with 8 bases matching TRBD2. The V gene end was trimmed by 0 bases and the J gene end by 4 bases; junction bases not matched to a gene: 0. The CDR3 covers 15 residues. Germline lookup yields CDR1 KGHDR and CDR2 SFDVKD. The CDR3 here is CATSDLGTSTGELFF. CDR3 coding DNA: TGTGCCACCAGTGATTTGGGGACTAGCACCGGGGAGCTGTTTTTT.

This clonotype has only a few counts. The chain is built from TRBV11-1 and TRBJ2-1, with D uncertain. The CDR3 spans 14 residues. V was clipped by 5 bases and J by 5 bases, with 13 bases between them. The germline CDR1 and CDR2 sequences are SGHAT and FQDESV (reference sequence). The CDR3 DNA reads TGTGCCAGCAGCCGACTTAGACCCGACAATGAGCAGTTCTTC. Translation gives CASSRLRPDNEQFF.

This chain links TRBV5-6 with TRBJ2-1; TRBD1 agrees at 8 bases. Germline lookup yields CDR1 SGHDT and CDR2 YYEEEE. The CDR3 consists of 19 residues. V was pared by 1 base and J by 4 bases, with 16 bases of the junction left unmatched. This chain's CDR3 is CASSLQGARSRYSYNEQFF. In DNA form, the CDR3 reads TGTGCCAGCAGCTTGCAGGGGGCGAGGTCACGCTACAGTTACAATGAGCAGTTCTTC.

The chain carries TRBV6-2 or TRBV6-3 and TRBJ2-4, with D perhaps TRBD1 or TRBD2 (6 bases each). The DNA end is a closer match to TRBJ2-7, so the J assignment may be wrong. This CDR3 is 14 amino acids long. Per the germline V gene, CDR1 is MNHEY and CDR2 is SVGEGT. The CDR3 here is CASTIVPGAHEQYF. CDR3 DNA sequence: TGTGCCAGCACCATTGTCCCGGGGGCCCACGAGCAGTACTTC.

Only a few counts were recorded for this clonotype. This rearrangement joins TRBV20-1 to TRBJ2-3, with D perhaps matching TRBD2 (5 bases). Germline CDR1 DFQATT, CDR2 SNEGSKA (reference sequence). The CDR3 runs to 13 residues. With 4 bases removed from V and 1 base from J, the gap between germline ends came to 9 bases. The CDR3, as DNA: TGCAGTGCTAAAGTGAGGGGCACAGATACGCAGTATTTT. It is translated as CSAKVRGTDTQYF.

This clonotype was detected only a few times. V usage is TRBV4-1 and J usage is TRBJ1-2; a weak D match, TRBD1 (6 bases). Germline V CDR1 and CDR2: MGHRA, YSYEKL. V lost 5 bases and J 3 bases, leaving 16 bases between the germline ends. The CDR3 length is 15 residues. CDR3 sequence: CASSYTSGHHYGYTF. The CDR3 coding sequence is TGCGCCAGCAGCTACACATCGGGACACCACTATGGCTACACCTTC.

The J gene is TRBJ1-5, the V gene TRBV20-1, with 8 bases aligning to TRBD1. The CDR3 is 15 residues long. V trimming: 6 bases; J trimming: 0 bases; junction bases outside the gene matches: 7. Germline lookup yields CDR1 DFQATT and CDR2 SNEGSKA (reference sequence). CDR3 bases: TGCAGTGCCCCGGGACAGGTTTTTAGCAATCAGCCCCAGCATTTT. This translates into CSAPGQVFSNQPQHF.

This clonotype has just a few counts. The chain uses TRBV15 and TRBJ2-6; D is unresolved. This CDR3 has 16 residues. Per the germline V gene, CDR1 is LNHNV and CDR2 is YYDKDF (reference sequence). V was shortened by 3 bases and J by 6 bases, with 15 bases between the two germline ends. The CDR3, as DNA: TGTGCCACCAGCAGGCCTTTGACTGCAGAGGCCAACGTCCTGACTTTC. This encodes CATSRPLTAEANVLTF. Together with reference TRBV15 and TRBJ2-6, the CDR3 gives the full variable domain: DAMVIQNPRYQVTQFGKPVTLSCSQTLNHNVMYWYQQKSSQAPKLLFHYYDKDFNNEADTPDNFQSRRPNTSFCFLDIRSPGLGDTAMYLCATSRPLTAEANVLTFGAGSRLTVL.

The chain recombines TRBV5-1 with TRBJ1-4; possibly TRBD1 for D (6 bases). This CDR3 is built from 15 residues. The germline CDR1 and CDR2 sequences are SGHRS and YFSETQ. The V gene lost 4 bases and the J gene lost 7 bases, with 17 bases spanning the gap. The CDR3 here is CASSDNRAGSEKLFF. The CDR3 DNA reads as TGCGCCAGCAGCGATAACAGGGCTGGCAGTGAAAAACTGTTTTTT.

This chain connects TRBV20-1 to TRBJ1-2; D uncertain. Germline CDR1 reads DFQATT; CDR2 reads SNEGSKA (reference sequence). The CDR3 has 15 amino acids. V shed 0 bases and J shed 2 bases, with 13 bases lying between them. The CDR3 DNA reads TGCAGTGCTAGAGAGCGCGCGGGGAGGAACTATGGCTACACCTTC. Translating gives CSARERAGRNYGYTF.

The V gene is TRBV4-2, the J gene TRBJ2-5; 8 nucleotides line up with TRBD2. The V and J ends lost 0 bases and 4 bases, in that order; junction bases with no gene match: 13. Germline lookup yields CDR1 LGHNA and CDR2 YNFKEQ. The CDR3 contains 18 residues. CDR3 sequence: CASSQDLREDREPETQYF. In DNA, the CDR3 is TGTGCCAGCAGCCAAGATCTGCGGGAGGACCGGGAGCCAGAGACCCAGTACTTC.

This clonotype was found a few times. The chain recombines TRBV28 with TRBJ1-6; weak D call: TRBD1 (5 bases). V was cut by 5 bases and J by 8 bases, with 25 bases left in between. CDR1 MDHEN and CDR2 SYDVKM come from the germline V gene. The length of the CDR3 is 18 residues. In nucleotides, the CDR3 is TGTGCCAGCAGTCGGGGCAGCGGGGCCCGAATGGGGTATTCACCCCTCCACTTT. Protein sequence: CASSRGSGARMGYSPLHF.

There are a few counts of this clonotype. The chain employs TRBV21-1 and TRBJ2-2. TRBV21-1 has pseudogene status. This CDR3 has 16 residues. CDR3 nucleotides: TGTGCCAGCAGCAAAGTCGAAAGACAACCCACCGGGGAGCTGTTTTTT. It translates to CASSKVERQPTGELFF.